These 30 T cell receptor beta chains originate from one sample sequenced in a study of tissue T cells after allogeneic stem cell transplantation. TCRdb's table, derived via immunoSEQ multiplex PCR, lists solely in-frame clones and lacks some. This sample has 3,000 to 5,000 clones, with approximately 53% found just once. The time point is: mouse harvest day 7 after allogeneic transplant. Mouse grafts combined 10^7 T-cell-depleted bone marrow cells with 10^6 splenic CD5+ T cells. Sequencing input: lymph node tissue. These receptors came from a female BALB/c mouse given C57BL/6 T cells with graft-versus-host disease after an allogeneic hematopoietic cell transplant.

This clone showed up just a few times. Each gene name is a mouse one. Read sequence stops 1 residue before the CDR3 end, and the germline J gene provides the missing end. The genes are TRBV5 and TRBJ1-2; D is perhaps TRBD1 (5 bases). In germline, CDR1 is LGHNA, CDR2 YNLKQL (reference sequence). CDR3 length: 17 amino acids. The V end was cut by 1 base, the J end by 0 bases, with 15 bases between. CDR3 sequence: CASSQGPERGANSDYTF. The part of the CDR3 DNA that was read is TGTGCCAGCAGCCAAGGCCCCGAGCGGGGGGCAAACTCCGACTACACC.

A note on this clone: Gene names are mouse gene names. The sequenced fragment ends 1 residue before the CDR3 boundary, so the rest is inferred from the germline J gene. V gene TRBV17 combines with J gene TRBJ2-4; D remains unclear. Germline CDR1 is MNHDT and CDR2 is YYDKIL. The CDR3 runs to 13 residues. The ends were cut back, 1 base at V and 1 base at J, with 3 bases in the middle. The sequenced part of the CDR3 DNA is TGTGCTAGCAGTAGAGGGGGTCAAAACACCTTGTAC. Its translation: CASSRGGQNTLY. The complete CDR3 sequence is CASSRGGQNTLYF.

Turning to this clone: Gene names are the mouse ones. The sequenced CDR3 bases are TGCACCTGCAGTGCAGTTACATCAGAAGTCTTC. It yields the protein CTCSAVTSEVF. The CDR3 in its entirety is CTCSAVTSEVFF. The chain combines TRBV1 with TRBJ1-1; D not certain. The CDR3 goes on 1 residue after the read ends, and that part is filled in from the germline J gene. Germline assignment: CDR1 NSQYPW and CDR2 LRSPGD (reference sequence). V lost 1 base and J lost 6, with 6 bases in between. CDR3 length: 12 residues.

A word on this clone: The gene symbols are mouse symbols. From the germline J gene comes the end of the CDR3, since the read stops 1 residue before it. This rearrangement joins TRBV23 to TRBJ2-1; the table's TRBD2 call for D was not verified on the DNA. CDR3 length: 15 residues. CDR1 and CDR2 (germline): KGHTA, FQNQQP. The covered CDR3 bases are TGCTCCAGCAGTCCCCGGGACTGGGGGGATGCTGAGCAGTTC. Protein product: CSSSPRDWGDAEQF. The complete CDR3 sequence is CSSSPRDWGDAEQFF.

This clone came up a few times. Gene and germline names: mouse. The sequence runs out 1 residue before the end of the CDR3; the remainder is reconstructed from the germline J gene. The chain has TRBV31 and TRBJ1-4, with a possible D match to TRBD1 (5 bases). The CDR3 runs 14 residues. Trimming removed 0 bases at V and 7 bases at J, with 12 bases between. CDR1 and CDR2 (germline): GKSSPN, SITVG. The CDR3: CAWSLRQGGERLFF. Incomplete CDR3 DNA: TGTGCCTGGAGTCTAAGGCAGGGAGGCGAAAGATTATTT.

This clone rates as medium-sized. Germline and genes: mouse. Sequencing ends 1 residue short of the CDR3 end; the germline J gene provides the rest. The rearrangement links TRBV23 to TRBJ2-1. Germline assignment: CDR1 KGHTA and CDR2 FQNQQP. This CDR3 is 15 amino acids long. CDR3 DNA (partial): TGCTCCAGCAGTCAATCGATTGGAAACTATGCTGAGCAGTTC. It encodes CSSSQSIGNYAEQF. The entire CDR3 is CSSSQSIGNYAEQFF.

With regard to this clone: The genes are named according to mouse. CDR3 in amino acids: CASSLGWDSYEQYF. The CDR3 DNA, read in part, is TGTGCCAGCTCTCTGGGCTGGGACTCCTATGAACAGTAC. V usage is TRBV12-1 and J usage is TRBJ2-7; D is possibly TRBD2 (5 bases). Read sequence stops 1 residue before the CDR3 end, and the germline J gene provides the missing end. The CDR3 is 14 residues long. With 1 base removed from V and 0 bases from J, the gap between germline ends came to 9 bases. Per the germline V gene, CDR1 is SGHSN and CDR2 is HYEKVE.

Concerning this clone itself: Each gene name is a mouse one. The read ends 1 residue early relative to the CDR3; the germline J gene fills the gap. The V call is TRBV13-1, the J call TRBJ1-2, with D tentatively TRBD1 (6 bases). CDR1 NSHNY and CDR2 SYGAGN come from the germline V gene. CDR3 length: 13 residues. Trimming removed 0 bases at V and 10 bases at J, with 13 bases between. CDR3 region: CASSDEVGAGYTF. The part of the CDR3 DNA that was read is TGTGCCAGCAGTGATGAGGTGGGGGCAGGCTACACC.

This clone came up a few times. Germline and genes: mouse. The sequenced fragment ends 1 residue before the CDR3 boundary, so the rest is inferred from the germline J gene. The chain uses TRBV26 and TRBJ2-7; the match to TRBD1 covers 9 bases. The CDR3 spans 14 residues. V shed 2 bases and J 7 bases; nucleotides not matched to a gene: 6. Germline CDR1 and CDR2: KGHPV and FQNQEV (reference sequence). The DNA read from the CDR3 is TGTGCCAGCAGTCTGCGTTGGACAGGGGTGGAACAGTAC. Protein: CASSLRWTGVEQY. The full CDR3 is CASSLRWTGVEQYF.

A few counts support this clone. Genes and germline come from the mouse. The read ends 1 residue shy of where the CDR3 ends; the end is completed using the germline J gene. V and J are TRBV13-2 and TRBJ1-2; the D is unclear. CDR1 is NNHNN and CDR2 is SYGAGS in the germline V gene (reference sequence). Trimming took 0 bases from V and 0 from J, leaving 9 bases between them. This CDR3 contains 15 residues. The sequenced part of the CDR3 DNA is TGTGCCAGCGGTGATGCCGCAAATCCAAACTCCGACTACACC. This translates into CASGDAANPNSDYT. In full, the CDR3 reads CASGDAANPNSDYTF.

In the case of this clone: Each gene name is a mouse one. The sequenced CDR3 bases are TGTGCCAGCAGTTGGGGGACAGGGGGCGCGAATACGCTCTAT. It is translated as CASSWGTGGANTLY. The entire CDR3 protein reads CASSWGTGGANTLYF. V is TRBV26 and J is TRBJ1-3; the match to TRBD1 covers 12 bases. From the germline J gene comes the end of the CDR3, since the read stops 1 residue before it. The CDR3 has 15 residues. The germline gives CDR1 KGHPV, CDR2 FQNQEV (reference sequence). The V and J ends lost 5 bases and 7 bases, in that order; junction bases with no gene match: 6.

With regard to this clone: Mouse germline and gene names are used. Read sequence stops 1 residue before the CDR3 end, and the germline J gene provides the missing end. The chain has TRBV31 and TRBJ1-3, with TRBD1 identical over 8 bases. From germline, CDR1 is GKSSPN and CDR2 SITVG. J gave up 0 bases and V 0 bases, and 4 bases lay outside the gene matches. CDR3 size: 16 residues. CDR3 in amino acids: CAWSLGTGVSGNTLYF. The part of the CDR3 DNA that was read is TGTGCCTGGAGTCTGGGGACAGGTGTTTCTGGAAATACGCTCTAT.

As for this clone: The gene names here belong to mouse. Coverage ceases 1 residue before the CDR3 finishes, and the germline J gene fills in the end. The J gene is TRBJ1-4, the V gene TRBV1; D is possibly TRBD1 (6 bases). Germline V CDR1 and CDR2: NSQYPW, LRSPGD (reference sequence). V lost 3 bases and J lost 0, with 11 bases in between. The CDR3 loop spans 16 amino acids. CDR3 loop: CTCSARDIISNERLFF. The sequenced part of the CDR3 DNA is TGCACCTGCAGTGCCCGGGACATAATTTCCAACGAAAGATTATTT.

As for this clone: Mouse gene names and germline throughout. The read terminates 1 residue ahead of where the CDR3 ends, so the germline J gene completes it. The gene calls are TRBV2 and TRBJ2-3; a weak D match, TRBD2 (7 bases). From germline, CDR1 is LGHNA and CDR2 YSYQKL. Trimming removed 3 bases at V and 3 bases at J, with 10 bases between. This CDR3 is 14 amino acids long. CDR3 protein: CASSQGGKAETLYF. The CDR3 DNA, read in part, is TGTGCCAGCAGCCAGGGGGGCAAGGCAGAAACGCTGTAT.

Of note for this clone: Gene and germline names: mouse. The read finishes 1 residue shy of the CDR3 end, and the germline J gene is used to complete it. The chain links TRBV13-1 to TRBJ1-1; D might be TRBD1 (6 bases). Germline CDR1 reads NSHNY; CDR2 reads SYGAGN. The V end lost 3 bases, the J end lost 2 bases, and 11 bases lay between the germline ends. The CDR3 has 14 residues. The covered CDR3 bases are TGTGCCAGCAGTGTAGGGGACACCAACACAGAAGTCTTC. As protein: CASSVGDTNTEVF. In full, the CDR3 reads CASSVGDTNTEVFF.

With respect to this clone: The genes are named according to mouse. Read coverage stops 1 residue before the CDR3 terminus; the germline J gene supplies the remainder. The chain is built from TRBV13-1 and TRBJ2-5; possibly TRBD1 for D (6 bases). Trimming took off 5 bases at V and 2 bases at J, with 9 bases between the two ends. The V gene's germline CDR1 is NSHNY and CDR2 SYGAGN. The CDR3 is 13 residues long. CDR3 residues: CASSAGVQDTQYF. The covered CDR3 bases are TGTGCCAGCAGCGCAGGGGTCCAAGACACCCAGTAC.

About this clone: Mouse germline and gene names are used. The CDR3 end is not reached by the read, which stops 1 residue before it; the germline J gene fills it in. The chain recombines TRBV12-2 with TRBJ1-3; D unclear. V lost 0 bases, J lost 0 bases, and 5 bases lay in between. The CDR3 extends over 14 amino acids. From germline, CDR1 is SGHLS and CDR2 HYDKME. The CDR3 DNA, read in part, is TGTGCCAGCTCTCTCGGACTTTCTGGAAATACGCTCTAT. It codes for CASSLGLSGNTLY. The entire CDR3 protein reads CASSLGLSGNTLYF.

Remarks on this clone: Gene names refer to mouse genes. The read is 1 residue too short to cover the CDR3 end, so that end is filled in from the germline J gene. The chain uses TRBV16 and TRBJ1-3; 8 bases are a match to TRBD1. The CDR3 extends over 14 amino acids. V lost 5 bases and J lost 4; bases outside the gene matches: 4. Germline V gene data show CDR1 as SGHSA and CDR2 as FRNQAP. The CDR3 reads CASSPTGEGNTLYF. CDR3 DNA, as far as it was read: TGTGCAAGCAGCCCGACAGGGGAGGGAAATACGCTCTAT.

The sample holds a few counts of this clone. The gene names here belong to mouse. The read falls 1 residue short of the CDR3 end, and the missing part is taken from the germline J gene. This sequence joins TRBV3 and TRBJ1-3, with a weak D call TRBD1 (6 bases). Germline CDR1 is SNHLY and CDR2 is FYNGKV (reference sequence). This CDR3 is built from 14 residues. V was trimmed by 3 bases and J by 0 bases, leaving 6 bases between them. The CDR3 reads CASSLTGSGNTLYF. Incomplete CDR3 DNA: TGTGCCAGCAGCTTGACAGGTTCTGGAAATACGCTCTAT.

Comment on this clone: Gene names and germline match the mouse. Read data end 1 residue before the CDR3 end; the end is taken from the germline J gene. The rearrangement links TRBV12-2 to TRBJ1-2, with unresolved D. CDR1 and CDR2 (germline): SGHLS, HYDKME. Trimming took off 2 bases at V and 1 base at J, with 4 bases between the two ends. The CDR3 runs 12 residues. The CDR3: CASSQGNSDYTF. The covered CDR3 bases are TGTGCCAGCTCTCAAGGAAACTCCGACTACACC.

This clone has a handful of counts. Gene names refer to mouse genes. This CDR3 reads CASSLPGLGTYEQYF. The covered CDR3 bases are TGTGCCAGCTCTCTCCCGGGACTGGGGACCTATGAACAGTAC. The chain couples TRBV12-1 to TRBJ2-7, with TRBD2 matching 10 bases. Read sequence stops 1 residue before the CDR3 end, and the germline J gene provides the missing end. V trimming: 0 bases; J trimming: 2 bases; junction bases outside the gene matches: 3. The CDR3 contains 15 residues. CDR1 is SGHSN, CDR2 HYEKVE, per germline.

This clone appeared a single time. Genes and germline are mouse. The DNA ends 1 residue before the CDR3 does, and the rest of the CDR3 is filled in from the germline J gene. The chain links TRBV22 to TRBJ2-1; the table's D gene call, TRBD1, was not cross checked with the DNA. TRBV22 is deemed a pseudogene. The CDR3 sequence is 11 residues long. CDR3 protein: CASSPRAEQFF. The part of the CDR3 DNA that was read is TGTGCCAGCAGTCCCAGGGCTGAGCAGTTC.

As for this clone: Mouse names are used for the genes. The read stops 1 residue short of the end of the CDR3; the missing end is completed from the germline J gene. The chain links TRBV12-2 to TRBJ2-5; 9 nucleotides align to TRBD2. V lost 4 bases, J lost 1 base, and 8 bases stayed unmatched. Germline lookup yields CDR1 SGHLS and CDR2 HYDKME. The CDR3 covers 16 residues. The CDR3 loop is CASSPWGGGDQDTQYF. The part of the CDR3 DNA that was read is TGTGCCAGCTCCCCCTGGGGGGGAGGGGACCAAGACACCCAGTAC. Complete variable domain (other parts from reference TRBV12-2 and TRBJ2-5): NSGVVQSPRYIIKGKGERSILKCIPISGHLSVAWYQQTQGQELKFFIQHYDKMERDKGNLPSRFSVQQFDDYHSEMNMSALELEDSAVYFCASSPWGGGDQDTQYFGPGTRLLVL.

This clone was counted between two and nine times. Gene names follow the mouse nomenclature. The read falls 1 residue short of the CDR3 end, and the missing part is taken from the germline J gene. V usage is TRBV1 and J usage is TRBJ2-5; 7 positions agree with TRBD1. In germline, CDR1 is NSQYPW, CDR2 LRSPGD (reference sequence). This CDR3 has 14 residues. V was pared by 2 bases and J by 2 bases, with 1 base of the junction left unmatched. CDR3 DNA (partial): TGCACCTGCAGTGCACGACAGGGCCAAGACACCCAGTAC. Translated, it gives CTCSARQGQDTQY. The whole CDR3 sequence reads CTCSARQGQDTQYF.

This clone was counted only a few times. The genes and germline here are from mouse. The read terminates 1 residue before the CDR3 end, so the remaining end is supplied by the germline J gene. The J gene is TRBJ1-4, the V gene TRBV26; no firm D call. This CDR3 has 14 amino acids. CDR1 KGHPV and CDR2 FQNQEV come from the germline V gene (reference sequence). Trimming cost V 2 bases and J 5 bases, with 9 bases left between them. The CDR3 sequence is CASSLRHLNERLFF. Incomplete CDR3 DNA: TGTGCCAGCAGTCTGAGACACCTTAACGAAAGATTATTT.

Details on this clone: All gene names here are mouse names. The part of the CDR3 DNA that was read is TGTGCCAGCAGTCTACTGGGTAACCAAGACACCCAGTAC. Translation gives CASSLLGNQDTQY. The entire CDR3 reads CASSLLGNQDTQYF. The chain couples TRBV26 to TRBJ2-5, with a weak D call TRBD2 (6 bases). The read comes to an end 1 residue before the CDR3 does, leaving the germline J gene to fill in the end. The length of the CDR3 is 14 residues. Trimming stripped 3 bases from V and 0 bases from J, with 7 bases between. Germline lookup yields CDR1 KGHPV and CDR2 FQNQEV (reference sequence).

In the case of this clone: Gene labels here are mouse ones. Coverage ceases 1 residue before the CDR3 finishes, and the germline J gene fills in the end. V gene TRBV26 combines with J gene TRBJ1-2; tentatively, D is TRBD1 (5 bases). Trimming pared 2 bases from V and 4 bases from J, leaving 8 bases between. The CDR3 loop spans 13 amino acids. The germline gives CDR1 KGHPV, CDR2 FQNQEV (reference sequence). CDR3 sequence: CASSLGGSSDYTF. The part of the CDR3 DNA that was read is TGTGCCAGCAGTCTGGGGGGGAGCTCCGACTACACC.

Details on this clone: Gene labels here are mouse ones. Read sequence stops 1 residue before the CDR3 end, and the germline J gene provides the missing end. The V call is TRBV3, the J call TRBJ1-1, with 7 bases that match TRBD1. J gave up 8 bases and V 0 bases, and 0 bases lay outside the gene matches. This CDR3 is built from 12 residues. CDR1 and CDR2 from the germline V gene are SNHLY and FYNGKV (reference sequence). This CDR3 reads CASSLAGGEVFF. CDR3 DNA, as far as it was read: TGTGCCAGCAGCTTAGCAGGGGGCGAAGTCTTC.

On this clone: The genes and germline here are from mouse. The missing CDR3 end, 1 residue past where the read stops, is filled in from the germline J gene. This chain joins TRBV26 and TRBJ2-5; 13 bases are a match to TRBD2. In germline, CDR1 is KGHPV, CDR2 FQNQEV (reference sequence). V lost 6 bases, J lost 7 bases, and 1 base stayed unmatched. This CDR3 contains 13 residues. CDR3 DNA, as far as it was read: TGTGCCAGCAGGGGACTGGGGGGGAACACCCAGTAC. The encoded protein is CASRGLGGNTQY. The whole CDR3 protein reads CASRGLGGNTQYF.

On this clone: All gene names here are mouse names. The read terminates 1 residue before the CDR3 end, so the remaining end is supplied by the germline J gene. The V and J genes are TRBV3 and TRBJ2-7; TRBD1 matches 7 bases. V lost 4 bases, J lost 2 bases, and 2 bases stayed unmatched. The CDR3 covers 13 residues. The germline V gene encodes CDR1 SNHLY and CDR2 FYNGKV (reference sequence). The chain's CDR3 is CASSSGQAYEQYF. The covered CDR3 bases are TGTGCCAGCAGCTCTGGACAGGCCTATGAACAGTAC.